Listed here are 27 T cell receptor beta chains from one sample, sequenced in a study of CD8+ T cells in alopecia areata. Noted treatment: oral pan-JAK inhibitor, 5-10 mg twice daily. RNA extraction was followed by reverse transcription into cDNA, which acted as the sequencing template. Repertoires were generated with immunoSEQ multiplex PCR, while TCRdb's copy carries only in-frame clones and drops some. This repertoire shows under 350,000 clones, roughly 60% found once; its top ten account for more than 1.5%. The sample here was CD4+ T cells sorted from blood, taken at week 24, from a patient treated with tofacitinib. Receptor source: a human donor with alopecia areata.

This clone was seen a handful of times. The gene calls are TRBV11-2 and TRBJ2-4; D remains unclear. The germline V gene encodes CDR1 SGHAT and CDR2 FQNNGV. This CDR3 has 13 residues. The V end lost 0 bases, the J end lost 8 bases, and 8 bases lay between the germline ends. The CDR3 DNA sequence: TGTGCCAGCAGCTTAGATCATACGGACATTCAGTACTTC. Its translation is CASSLDHTDIQYF.

Only a few counts were recorded for this clone. This chain uses TRBV30 with TRBJ2-1; 9 nucleotides line up with TRBD1. V dropped 2 bases and J dropped 6; count of bases not matched to a gene: 11. Germline V gene sequence: CDR1 GTSNPN, CDR2 SVGIG (reference sequence). This CDR3 spans 16 amino acids. The CDR3 here is CAWSTLGDRAGNEQFF. The CDR3 DNA reads as TGTGCCTGGAGTACTCTGGGGGACAGGGCGGGCAATGAGCAGTTCTTC.

A single count supports this clone. The genes are TRBV27 and TRBJ1-5; TRBD1 matches at 8 bases. Germline V lookup: CDR1 MNHEY, CDR2 SMNVEV (reference sequence). The junction had 15 bases not matched to a gene; V was cut back by 4 bases and J by 4 bases. The CDR3 loop spans 18 amino acids. Written as DNA, the CDR3 is TGTGCCAGCAGTTCCTCCAGGGGGCCACATACGGGGAATCAGCCCCAGCATTTT. Translating it yields CASSSSRGPHTGNQPQHF.

The genes are TRBV5-1 and TRBJ1-5; TRBD1 aligns across 8 bases. This CDR3 spans 15 amino acids. Germline-derived CDR1 and CDR2 are SGHRS and YFSETQ. Unmatched junction bases numbered 4, after V lost 1 base and J lost 4 bases. In nucleotides, the CDR3 is TGCGCCAGCAGCTTGTTGGGACAGGAGAATCAGCCCCAGCATTTT. This gives the protein CASSLLGQENQPQHF.

V and J are TRBV11-2 and TRBJ2-2; 8 nucleotides line up with TRBD1. J lost 6 bases, V lost 5 bases, and 11 bases had no gene match. The germline V gene has CDR1 SGHAT and CDR2 FQNNGV. The CDR3 runs to 16 residues. DNA for the CDR3: TGTGCCAGCAGCACCTATACTGGACAGGGAGCCGGGGAGCTGTTTTTT. It translates to CASSTYTGQGAGELFF.

This chain joins TRBV7-9 and TRBJ1-1, with no clear D. V shed 3 bases and J shed 0 bases, with 8 bases lying between them. This CDR3 spans 14 amino acids. The V gene's germline CDR1 is SEHNR and CDR2 FQNEAQ (reference sequence). The CDR3, as DNA: TGTGCCAGCAGCTTGACGGCCTTGAACACTGAAGCTTTCTTT. It specifies CASSLTALNTEAFF.

There are a few counts of this clone. Other DNA sequences within the sample encode an identical CDR3. This rearrangement joins TRBV5-1 to TRBJ2-5; weak D call: TRBD1 (5 bases). CDR1 SGHRS and CDR2 YFSETQ come from the germline V gene. Trimming stripped 0 bases from V and 1 base from J, with 10 bases between. This CDR3 spans 15 amino acids. This chain's CDR3 is CASSLGTLFQETQYF. As DNA, the CDR3 is TGCGCCAGCAGCTTGGGGACACTATTCCAAGAGACCCAGTACTTC.

The V and J genes are TRBV5-4 and TRBJ2-1; a weak D match, TRBD2 (7 bases). This CDR3 has 15 residues. Germline lookup yields CDR1 SGHNT and CDR2 YYREEE (reference sequence). The V end lost 0 bases, the J end lost 7 bases, and 14 bases lay between the germline ends. This CDR3 is CASSLGRGARNEQFF. CDR3 bases: TGTGCCAGCAGCTTGGGTCGGGGGGCTCGGAATGAGCAGTTCTTC.

The J gene is TRBJ1-2, the V gene TRBV18, with 11 bases fitting TRBD1. This CDR3 is 16 amino acids long. V lost 0 bases and J lost 6; bases outside the gene matches: 6. Germline CDR1 reads KGHSH; CDR2 reads LQKENI. The CDR3 spells CASSPPGQGGSDGYTF. CDR3 DNA sequence: TGTGCCAGCTCACCACCGGGACAGGGGGGAAGCGATGGCTACACCTTC.

This clone was counted once. The chain carries TRBV5-1 and TRBJ2-7; possibly TRBD1 for D (5 bases). This CDR3 is built from 14 residues. Germline-derived CDR1 and CDR2 are SGHRS and YFSETQ. V was trimmed by 0 bases and J by 5 bases, leaving 12 bases between them. CDR3 coding DNA: TGCGCCAGCAGCTTGGCGGTAGGGGTGGACGAGCAGTACTTC. Amino acids: CASSLAVGVDEQYF.

This clone was seen more than once but under ten times. The gene calls are TRBV4-1 and TRBJ1-6; D is unclear. Trimming took 3 bases from V and 9 from J, leaving 9 bases between them. CDR3 length: 13 amino acids. Germline V CDR1 and CDR2: MGHRA, YSYEKL. CDR3 bases: TGCGCCAGCAGCCAGGGGATCCGTTCACCCCTCCACTTT. Its translation: CASSQGIRSPLHF.

The chain carries TRBV5-6 and TRBJ1-2; D is ambiguous. The germline V gene has CDR1 SGHDT and CDR2 YYEEEE. The CDR3 covers 13 residues. The V end lost 7 bases, the J end lost 4 bases, and 14 bases lay between the germline ends. CDR3 amino acids: CASRAQPAYGYTF. CDR3 nucleotide sequence: TGTGCCAGCCGCGCCCAGCCTGCCTATGGCTACACCTTC. Together with reference TRBV5-6 and TRBJ1-2, the CDR3 gives the full variable domain: DAGVTQSPTHLIKTRGQQVTLRCSPKSGHDTVSWYQQALGQGPQFIFQYYEEEERQRGNFPDRFSGHQFPNYSSELNVNALLLGDSALYLCASRAQPAYGYTFGSGTRLTVV.

V usage is TRBV19 and J usage is TRBJ2-5; 9 bases are shared with TRBD2. From germline, CDR1 is LNHDA and CDR2 SQIVND (reference sequence). This CDR3 contains 13 residues. With V trimmed by 9 bases and J by 2 bases, 4 bases remained unmatched. Here the CDR3 reads CASNLAGQETQYF. Written as DNA, the CDR3 is TGTGCCAGCAATCTAGCGGGACAAGAGACCCAGTACTTC. Drawing the rest from reference TRBV19 and TRBJ2-5, the complete variable domain is DGGITQSPKYLFRKEGQNVTLSCEQNLNHDAMYWYRQDPGQGLRLIYYSQIVNDFQKGDIAEGYSVSREKKESFPLTVTSAQKNPTAFYLCASNLAGQETQYFGPGTRLLVL.

The gene calls are TRBV28 and TRBJ2-5; a possible D gene is TRBD2 (7 bases). The CDR3 totals 16 residues. Germline V gene lookup returns CDR1 MDHEN and CDR2 SYDVKM. V was trimmed by 8 bases and J by 9 bases, leaving 28 bases between them. In DNA, the CDR3 is TGTGCCAGCCAAGGGGGGGACGACGCCGCCACGGGTGCCCAGTACTTC. Its protein is CASQGGDDAATGAQYF.

This chain uses TRBV29-1 with TRBJ2-5, with 10 bases lining up with TRBD2. The length of the CDR3 is 14 residues. V trimming: 7 bases; J trimming: 4 bases; junction bases outside the gene matches: 9. Germline CDR1 is SQVTM and CDR2 is ANQGSEA. CDR3 nucleotide sequence: TGCAGCGGCGGGGCTAGCGGGGGATCAGAGACCCAGTACTTC. It specifies CSGGASGGSETQYF. The variable domain in full, completed from reference TRBV29-1 and TRBJ2-5, reads SAVISQKPSRDICQRGTSLTIQCQVDSQVTMMFWYRQQPGQSLTLIATANQGSEATYESGFVIDKFPISRPNLTFSTLTVSNMSPEDSSIYLCSGGASGGSETQYFGPGTRLLVL.

J is TRBJ2-2 and V is TRBV25-1; D gene uncertain. Germline V gives CDR1 MGHDK, CDR2 SYGVNS. CDR3 size: 14 residues. Trimming stripped 4 bases from V and 4 bases from J, with 10 bases between. Here the CDR3 DNA reads TGTGCCAGCAGTGTAAATTCGGGCACCGGGGAGCTGTTTTTT. It is translated as CASSVNSGTGELFF.

J is TRBJ2-3 and V is TRBV4-2; 7 nucleotides match TRBD2. V lost 0 bases and J lost 6; bases outside the gene matches: 9. The V gene's germline CDR1 is LGHNA and CDR2 YNFKEQ. The CDR3 contains 16 residues. This chain's CDR3 is CASSQDGTSVVDTQYF. CDR3 DNA sequence: TGTGCCAGCAGCCAAGACGGAACTAGCGTCGTTGATACGCAGTATTTT.

The chain employs TRBV29-1 and TRBJ1-4; 9 nucleotides match TRBD1. The CDR3 covers 13 residues. V lost 5 bases and J lost 6; bases outside the gene matches: 4. Germline V lookup: CDR1 SQVTM, CDR2 ANQGSEA. The CDR3 DNA follows: TGCAGCGTTTTGGGACAGGGAGATGAAAAACTGTTTTTT. It yields the protein CSVLGQGDEKLFF.

The chain has TRBV5-1 and TRBJ2-5, with D possibly matching TRBD2 (6 bases). Trimming stripped 4 bases from V and 4 bases from J, with 11 bases between. The germline V gene encodes CDR1 SGHRS and CDR2 YFSETQ. The CDR3 runs 13 residues. The CDR3 protein is CASSPTRRETQYF. CDR3 sequence (DNA): TGCGCCAGCAGCCCGACTAGGCGAGAGACCCAGTACTTC.

This chain links TRBV6-5 with TRBJ1-2, with D maybe TRBD1 (5 bases). The germline V and J ends were trimmed by 7 bases and 2 bases, with 11 bases remaining between them. The germline CDR1 and CDR2 sequences are MNHEY and SVGAGI. This CDR3 is 13 amino acids long. CDR3: CASTKGANYGYTF. DNA of the CDR3: TGTGCCAGCACCAAAGGGGCGAACTATGGCTACACCTTC.

The chain uses TRBV19 and TRBJ1-5; 9 nucleotides agree with TRBD1. J gave up 4 bases and V 8 bases, and 6 bases lay outside the gene matches. The CDR3 runs 14 residues. From germline, CDR1 is LNHDA and CDR2 SQIVND (reference sequence). DNA of the CDR3: TGTGCCAGTGCGGGACAGGGAGCGAATCAGCCCCAGCATTTT. This gives the protein CASAGQGANQPQHF.

The chain recombines TRBV7-2 with TRBJ2-3, with 12 bases identical to TRBD2. Germline-derived CDR1 and CDR2 are SGHTA and FQGNSA. J lost 0 bases, V lost 1 base, and 8 bases had no gene match. The length of the CDR3 is 19 residues. The CDR3 sequence: CASSLVRTSGITSTDTQYF. The DNA for the CDR3 is TGTGCCAGCAGCTTAGTCCGGACTAGCGGGATCACTAGCACAGATACGCAGTATTTT.

This clone occurred once. The V gene is TRBV29-1, the J gene TRBJ2-7, with a tentative D call TRBD1 (6 bases). Deletions cut 7 bases from V and 6 bases from J, with 16 bases between. The CDR3 has 12 amino acids. The germline gives CDR1 SQVTM, CDR2 ANQGSEA. The CDR3 coding sequence is TGCAGCGCCCTAGGACAGTCGGGCGAGCAGTACTTC. Protein sequence: CSALGQSGEQYF.

The chain has TRBV4-1 and TRBJ1-6, with TRBD1 as a possible D gene (6 bases). CDR1 MGHRA and CDR2 YSYEKL come from the germline V gene. This CDR3 comprises 17 residues. V lost 4 bases to trimming and J lost 0 bases, with 13 bases between them. The chain's CDR3 is CASSLGQPSSYNSPLHF. The DNA for the CDR3 is TGCGCCAGCAGCCTTGGACAGCCAAGCTCCTATAATTCACCCCTCCACTTT.

The chain employs TRBV18 and TRBJ1-2, with D uncertain. Trimming removed 3 bases from V and 2 bases from J, with 7 bases in between. Germline V CDR1 and CDR2: KGHSH, LQKENI. The CDR3 is 13 residues long. CDR3 nucleotides: TGTGCCAGCTCACCGCAAGACAACTATGGCTACACCTTC. Translating gives CASSPQDNYGYTF. Filled out from reference TRBV18 and TRBJ1-2, the complete variable domain reads NAGVMQNPRHLVRRRGQEARLRCSPMKGHSHVYWYRQLPEEGLKFMVYLQKENIIDESGMPKERFSAEFPKEGPSILRIQQVVRGDSAAYFCASSPQDNYGYTFGSGTRLTVV.

The gene calls are TRBV7-3 and TRBJ2-2, with a tentative D call TRBD1 (6 bases). The V and J ends lost 5 bases and 2 bases respectively, with 15 bases between them. Germline CDR1 reads SGHTA; CDR2 reads FQGTGA. The CDR3 consists of 16 residues. For the CDR3, the DNA is TGTGCCAGCAGCCTCCAGGGGCGGTTAAACACCGGGGAGCTGTTTTTT. Translation: CASSLQGRLNTGELFF.

This rearrangement joins TRBV6-6 to TRBJ1-6; D gene uncertain. This CDR3 contains 13 residues. With 6 bases removed from V and 5 bases from J, the gap between germline ends came to 8 bases. From germline, CDR1 is MNHNY and CDR2 SVGAGI (reference sequence). Written as DNA, the CDR3 is TGTGCCAGCAGCCGAGTAGATAATTCACCCCTCCACTTT. Protein sequence: CASSRVDNSPLHF.